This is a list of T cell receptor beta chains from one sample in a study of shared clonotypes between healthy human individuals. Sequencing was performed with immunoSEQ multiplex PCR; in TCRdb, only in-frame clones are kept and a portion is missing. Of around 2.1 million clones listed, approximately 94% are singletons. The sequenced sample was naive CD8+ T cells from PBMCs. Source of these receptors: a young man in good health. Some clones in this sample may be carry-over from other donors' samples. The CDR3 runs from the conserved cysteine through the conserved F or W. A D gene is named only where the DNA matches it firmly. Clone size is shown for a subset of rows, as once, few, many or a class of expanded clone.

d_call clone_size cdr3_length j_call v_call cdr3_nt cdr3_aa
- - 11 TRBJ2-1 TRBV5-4 TGTGCCAGCACCAATTACAATGAGCAGTTCTTC CASTNYNEQFF
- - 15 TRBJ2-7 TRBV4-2 TGTGCCAGCAGCCAGACGTCGCTAGGAAGTTACGAGCAGTACTTC CASSQTSLGSYEQYF
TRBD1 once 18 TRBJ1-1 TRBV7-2 TGTGCCAGCAGCTCCCCGAGGGGCAGGGGGCGCGGGAACACTGAAGCTTTCTTT CASSSPRGRGRGNTEAFF
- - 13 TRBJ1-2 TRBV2 TGTGCCAGCCGGGGCAGGTCGGCTTTGGGCTACACCTTC CASRGRSALGYTF
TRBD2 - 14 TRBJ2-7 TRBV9 TGTGCCAGCAGCGCTAGCGGAACCTCCTACGAGCAGTACTTC CASSASGTSYEQYF
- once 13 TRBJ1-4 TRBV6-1 TGTGCCAGCCGGCGCGCTACTAATGAAAAACTGTTTTTT CASRRATNEKLFF
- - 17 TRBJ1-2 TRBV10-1 TGCGCCAGCAGTGAGGCGCCGAGACGGATAGAGCTCTATGGCTACACCTTC CASSEAPRRIELYGYTF
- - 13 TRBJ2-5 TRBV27 TGTGCCAGCAGTTTTTCTTGGGGAGAGACCCAGTACTTC CASSFSWGETQYF
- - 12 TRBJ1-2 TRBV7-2 TGTGCCACCAGACCGGGTGCCTATGGCTACACCTTC CATRPGAYGYTF
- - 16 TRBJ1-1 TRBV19 TGTGCCAGTAGTATAGATACCGGGACGGCGAACACTGAAGCTTTCTTT CASSIDTGTANTEAFF
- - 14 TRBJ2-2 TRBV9 TGTGCCAGCAGCGTACTGGGGAACACCGGGGAGCTGTTTTTT CASSVLGNTGELFF
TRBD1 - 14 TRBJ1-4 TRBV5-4 TGTGCCAGCAGCACCGGACAGGGTGGTGAAAAACTGTTTTTT CASSTGQGGEKLFF
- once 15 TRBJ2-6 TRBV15 TGTGCCACCAGCCTACAGGGCTCTGGGGCCAACGTCCTGACTTTC CATSLQGSGANVLTF
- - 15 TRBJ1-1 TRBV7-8 TGTGCCAGCAGCTCGGGGTCGGGAGGTTACACTGAAGCTTTCTTT CASSSGSGGYTEAFF
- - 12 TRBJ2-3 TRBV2 TGTGCTGGGGGACCCAGCACAGATACGCAGTATTTT CAGGPSTDTQYF
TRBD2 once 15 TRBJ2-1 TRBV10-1 TGCGCCAGCAGTGAGAGGGAGGGGTGGGGCAATGAGCAGTTCTTC CASSEREGWGNEQFF
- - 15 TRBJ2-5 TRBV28 TGTGCCAGCAGTTTTACAGTTCTGTACCAAGAGACCCAGTACTTC CASSFTVLYQETQYF
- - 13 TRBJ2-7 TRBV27 TGTGCCAGCAGTCCACGCCGGGACTACGAGCAGTACTTC CASSPRRDYEQYF
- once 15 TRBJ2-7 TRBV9 TGTGCCAGCAGCGTAGGAGGTCCGAGCCGCTACGAGCAGTACTTC CASSVGGPSRYEQYF
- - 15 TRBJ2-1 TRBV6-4 TGTGCCAGCACCGAGGGTGTCGTCTCCTACAATGAGCAGTTCTTC CASTEGVVSYNEQFF
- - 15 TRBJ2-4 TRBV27 TGTGCCAGCAGTTTAGTGGGCCTAGCCAAAAACATTCAGTACTTC CASSLVGLAKNIQYF
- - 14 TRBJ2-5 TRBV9 TGTGCCAGCAGCCCCCAGGCAGCCCCTGAGACCCAGTACTTC CASSPQAAPETQYF
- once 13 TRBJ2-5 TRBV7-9 TGTGCCAGCAGCTTGACGGAGTGGGAGACCCAGTACTTC CASSLTEWETQYF
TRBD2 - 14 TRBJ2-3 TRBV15 TGTGCCACCAGCAGAATAGCGGGAGCAGATACGCAGTATTTT CATSRIAGADTQYF
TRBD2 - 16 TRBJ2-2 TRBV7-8 TGTGCCAGCAGCCCAGCGGTGGCGGGAGAGACCGGGGAGCTGTTTTTT CASSPAVAGETGELFF
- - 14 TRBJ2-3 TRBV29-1 TGCAGCGTTGAGGGCCTCCTTAGCACAGATACGCAGTATTTT CSVEGLLSTDTQYF
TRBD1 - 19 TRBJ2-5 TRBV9 TGTGCCAGCAGCGTAGCCTCAAAGACAGGGGGTGTTCAGAGGGAGACCCAGTACTTC CASSVASKTGGVQRETQYF
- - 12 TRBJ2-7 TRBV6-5 TGTGCCAGCACCGGGCAGAACTACGAGCAGTACTTC CASTGQNYEQYF
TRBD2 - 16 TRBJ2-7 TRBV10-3 TGTGCCCACCGGGACCCCGGGACTAGCGGGAGCAGCGAGCAGTACTTC CAHRDPGTSGSSEQYF
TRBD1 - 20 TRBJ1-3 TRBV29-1 TGCAGCGTTGAAGAAGAAGGGGGCTCGCACTCCTCTAGCTCTGGAAACACCATATATTTT CSVEEEGGSHSSSSGNTIYF
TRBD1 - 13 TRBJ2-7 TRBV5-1 TGCGCCAGCAGCTGGGGACAGTCCTACGAGCAGTACTTC CASSWGQSYEQYF
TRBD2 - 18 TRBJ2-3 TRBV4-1 TGCGCCAGCAGCCAACATACGTTAGCGGGGGAGAGCACAGATACGCAGTATTTT CASSQHTLAGESTDTQYF
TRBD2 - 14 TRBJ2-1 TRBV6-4 TGTGCCAGCAGTGACCCCGGACTAGACAATGAGCAGTTCTTC CASSDPGLDNEQFF
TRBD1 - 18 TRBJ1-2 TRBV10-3 TGTGCCATCAGTGAGTCCGACTCCGGACAGGGACGTAACTATGGCTACACCTTC CAISESDSGQGRNYGYTF
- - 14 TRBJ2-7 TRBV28 TGTGCCAGCAGTGGGGGCTGGAGCTCCTACGAGCAGTACTTC CASSGGWSSYEQYF
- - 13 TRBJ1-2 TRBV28 TGTGCCAGCAGGTGGGGCGGCGACTATGGCTACACCTTC CASRWGGDYGYTF
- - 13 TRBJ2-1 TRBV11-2 TGTGCCAGCAGCGGGCGACAGTACAATGAGCAGTTCTTC CASSGRQYNEQFF
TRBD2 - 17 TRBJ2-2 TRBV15 TGTGCCACCAGCCCAAGAAGGACTAGTTGGGGGAACGGGGAGCTGTTTTTT CATSPRRTSWGNGELFF
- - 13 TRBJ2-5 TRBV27 TGTGCCAGCAGTCCAAGGACAGAAGAGACCCAGTACTTC CASSPRTEETQYF
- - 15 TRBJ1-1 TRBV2 TGTGCCAGCAGTGAAGCGGGTTTGGGGTTCACTGAAGCTTTCTTT CASSEAGLGFTEAFF
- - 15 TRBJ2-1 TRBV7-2 TGTGCCAGCAGCTTAGCCGGGCAGACCCCCAATGAGCAGTTCTTC CASSLAGQTPNEQFF
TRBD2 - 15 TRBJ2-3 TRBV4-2 TGTGCCAGCAGCCCGCGGGGGGGTAGCACAGATACGCAGTATTTT CASSPRGGSTDTQYF
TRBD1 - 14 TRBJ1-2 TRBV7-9 TGTGCCAGCAGCTCGCTTACAGGGGCGGAGGGCTACACCTTC CASSSLTGAEGYTF
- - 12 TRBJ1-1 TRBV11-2 TGTGCCAGCAGCTTAGTAAGGACTGAAGCTTTCTTT CASSLVRTEAFF
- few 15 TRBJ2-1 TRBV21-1 TGTGCCAGCAGCAAAAGACCTAGCGAGGCGTGTGAGCAGTTCTTC CASSKRPSEACEQFF
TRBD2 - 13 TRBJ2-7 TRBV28 TGTGCCAGCACCGGGGGGGCAAACTACGAGCAGTACTTC CASTGGANYEQYF
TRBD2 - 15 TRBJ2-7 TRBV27 TGTGCCAGCACCTCAGGAGGGACTAGTAGCTACGAGCAGTACTTC CASTSGGTSSYEQYF
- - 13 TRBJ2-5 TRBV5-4 TGTGCCAGCAGCTTGCGTGGAAAAGAGACCCAGTACTTC CASSLRGKETQYF
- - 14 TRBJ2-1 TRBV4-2 TGTGCCAGCAGCCAAGGACTAGGGTACAGTGAGCAGTTCTTC CASSQGLGYSEQFF
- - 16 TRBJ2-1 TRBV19 TGTGCCAGTAGTATAGATGGGGCAGGGTCCTACAATGAGCAGTTCTTC CASSIDGAGSYNEQFF
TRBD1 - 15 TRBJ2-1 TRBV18 TGTGCCAGCTCACCCCCGGGACAGGGGAGGAATGAGCAGTTCTTC CASSPPGQGRNEQFF
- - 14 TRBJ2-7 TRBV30 TGTGCCTGGGTACAAAGCGAGAGCTCCTACGAGCAGTACTTC CAWVQSESSYEQYF
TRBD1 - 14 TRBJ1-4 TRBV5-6 TGTGCCAGCAGACAGGACAGGACCCTAGGAAAACTGTTTTTT CASRQDRTLGKLFF
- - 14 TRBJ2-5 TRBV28 TGTGCCAGCATTAAAAGGGACCCTCAGGAGACCCAGTACTTC CASIKRDPQETQYF
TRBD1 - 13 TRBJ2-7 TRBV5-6 TGTGCCAGCAGCGGGACAGGGTCCTACGAGCAGTACTTC CASSGTGSYEQYF